This record concerns one T cell receptor beta chain sequence. A much bigger clone sits one base away, suggesting this may be a read error. Germline CDR1 and CDR2: LGHNA and YNFKEQ. V shed 4 bases and J 2 bases; nucleotides not matched to a gene: 5. The length of the CDR3 is 15 residues. A second PCR of 7 to 11 cycles used a sample-barcoded 5' primer and a J-beta primer mix. TCRdb recomputed calls from the 5' RACE reads with MiXCR, one row per CDR3 protein. Here the sample spans roughly 1.7 million distinct CDR3 sequences, roughly 32% being singletons. This specimen belongs to a study of blood T cells in healthy people across ages.

This chain links TRBV4-2 with TRBJ1-1; 9 bases map to TRBD1. Source material: blood. This clonotype was sampled from a woman younger than 45 in good health. The CDR3 here is CASSRQGDTNTEAFF. The CDR3 DNA reads as TGTGCCAGCAGCCGACAGGGGGACACCAACACTGAAGCTTTCTTT.